One sample yielded the 15 T cell receptor beta chains listed below, sequenced in a study of T cells in Graves' hyperthyroidism and ophthalmopathy. TCR beta CDR3 sequences were amplified from RNA transcripts. Researchers ran a first-round RT-PCR on the TCR CDR3 using the HTBI primer set. TCRdb re-derived calls from the multiplex PCR reads in MiXCR, one entry per CDR3 protein. Among about 840,000 distinct CDR3 sequences listed, approximately 40% were seen once. Sample: blood. The receptors were gathered from a man between 18 and 29 years old with Graves' hyperthyroidism.

This clonotype has just a few counts. The gene calls are TRBV6-5 and TRBJ1-2; 7 bases line up with TRBD1. The V and J ends lost 6 bases and 5 bases, in that order; junction bases with no gene match: 18. Germline lookup yields CDR1 MNHEY and CDR2 SVGAGI. This CDR3 is 17 amino acids long. The CDR3 bases are TGTGCCAGCAGCGATAACGACAGGGACGCGATAGAATATGGCTACACCTTC. This translates into CASSDNDRDAIEYGYTF.

This clonotype was observed at least ten times. The V and J genes are TRBV20-1 and TRBJ1-5, with 8 nucleotides matching TRBD1. Germline lookup yields CDR1 DFQATT and CDR2 SNEGSKA (reference sequence). Unmatched junction bases numbered 12, after V lost 5 bases and J lost 6 bases. This CDR3 comprises 15 residues. The CDR3 spells CSASAGGEFSQPQHF. In DNA form, the CDR3 reads TGCAGTGCTTCCGCAGGGGGCGAATTCAGTCAGCCCCAGCATTTT.

This chain uses TRBV5-1 with TRBJ1-2; 8 nucleotides line up with TRBD1. Germline V gives CDR1 SGHRS, CDR2 YFSETQ. This CDR3 is built from 16 residues. V was clipped by 0 bases and J by 4 bases; unmatched bases: 8. Here the CDR3 reads CASSLADRGDTYGYTF. The CDR3 DNA sequence: TGCGCCAGCAGCTTGGCCGACAGGGGAGATACCTATGGCTACACCTTC.

About this clonotype: This sequence may be a read error, since a much larger clone differs from it by one base. The chain combines TRBV6-5 with TRBJ2-7; 8 bases are a match to TRBD1. Germline V CDR1 and CDR2: MNHEY, SVGAGI. The CDR3 is made up of 15 amino acids. V dropped 6 bases and J dropped 0; count of bases not matched to a gene: 7. CDR3 bases: TGTGCCAGCAGCCGCCGGGACAGGAGCTCCTACGAGCAGTACTTC. Its protein product is CASSRRDRSSYEQYF.

With respect to this clonotype: Compared with germline, one end of the junction differs, possibly owing to a read error. The rearrangement joins TRBV29-1 to TRBJ1-1; D might be TRBD1 (6 bases). Germline CDR1 reads SQVTM; CDR2 reads ANQGSEA. The CDR3 extends over 10 amino acids. The CDR3 here is CSAPVMDSPF. CDR3 DNA sequence: TGCAGCGCCCCGGTGATGGACAGTCCCTTT.

This clonotype is a singleton in its sample. The rearrangement links TRBV9 to TRBJ1-2; D gene uncertain. Germline V lookup: CDR1 SGDLS, CDR2 YYNGEE. Trimming removed 0 bases from V and 5 bases from J, with 20 bases in between. CDR3 length: 17 amino acids. CDR3 nucleotide sequence: TGTGCCAGCAGCGTAGACGAGGGCCCCCTCAGAGGATATGGCTACACCTTC. It yields the protein CASSVDEGPLRGYGYTF.

The V and J genes are TRBV7-9 and TRBJ2-2; D unclear. The CDR3 loop spans 11 amino acids. V lost 10 bases and J lost 7, with 10 bases in between. Germline V gene data show CDR1 as SEHNR and CDR2 as FQNEAQ (reference sequence). The CDR3 region has the DNA TGTGCCACCCGGGCTGGCGGGGAGCTGTTTTTT. It specifies CATRAGGELFF.

The CDR3 loop reads CASNSLDVNYGYTF. The CDR3 DNA follows: TGTGCCAGCAATTCCCTGGACGTGAACTATGGCTACACCTTC. The rearrangement uses TRBV6-1 and TRBJ1-2; no clear D gene. V was shortened by 7 bases and J by 2 bases, with 14 bases between the two germline ends. The germline CDR1 and CDR2 sequences are MNHNS and SASEGT. CDR3 length equals 14 residues.

The J gene is TRBJ1-1, the V gene TRBV25-1, with TRBD1 matching 8 bases. V trimming: 5 bases; J trimming: 5 bases; junction bases outside the gene matches: 13. Germline-derived CDR1 and CDR2 are MGHDK and SYGVNS. The CDR3 has 16 amino acids. As DNA, the CDR3 is TGTGCCAGCAGTTTTGGGGCAGGGGGCCGAGATACTGAAGCTTTCTTT. The encoded protein is CASSFGAGGRDTEAFF.

DNA of the CDR3: TGTGCCAGCAAATGGTCAGGCTCTGGAAACACCATATATTTT. It encodes CASKWSGSGNTIYF. The V gene is TRBV25-1, the J gene TRBJ1-3; D remains ambiguous. In germline, CDR1 is MGHDK, CDR2 SYGVNS. CDR3 length: 14 residues. Trimming took 7 bases from V and 0 from J, leaving 10 bases between them.

This clonotype was seen repeatedly, ten times or more. The chain has TRBV29-1 and TRBJ2-6; D could derive from TRBD1 or TRBD2 (5 bases each). This CDR3 spans 15 amino acids. Germline V gene sequence: CDR1 SQVTM, CDR2 ANQGSEA. CDR3 DNA sequence: TGCAACTTCGGGGCAGGCTTTACGGGGGCCAACGTCCTGACTTTC. Translation gives CNFGAGFTGANVLTF.

At least ten counts were recorded for this clonotype. The V and J genes are TRBV2 and TRBJ1-2; TRBD1 might be the D (6 bases). The CDR3 spans 16 residues. Germline V gives CDR1 SNHLY, CDR2 FYNNEI. Trimming took off 3 bases at V and 0 bases at J, with 14 bases between the two ends. The CDR3 DNA reads as TGTGCCAGCAGTGAGGAATTGGACAGTACTAACTATGGCTACACCTTC. It is translated as CASSEELDSTNYGYTF. Variable domain in full (rest from reference TRBV2 and TRBJ1-2): EPEVTQTPSHQVTQMGQEVILRCVPISNHLYFYWYRQILGQKVEFLVSFYNNEISEKSEIFDDQFSVERPDGSNFTLKIRSTKLEDSAMYFCASSEELDSTNYGYTFGSGTRLTVV.

The chain recombines TRBV7-9 with TRBJ2-7, with D tentatively TRBD2 (6 bases). This CDR3 has 13 residues. Trimming stripped 2 bases from V and 6 bases from J, with 11 bases between. The germline gives CDR1 SEHNR, CDR2 FQNEAQ (reference sequence). This chain's CDR3 is CASSLSAGSEQYF. The CDR3 bases are TGTGCCAGCAGCTTATCCGCCGGGAGCGAGCAGTACTTC.

The chain joins TRBV7-8 to TRBJ1-5; unclear D gene. The CDR3 totals 13 residues. CDR1 SGHVS and CDR2 FQNEAQ come from the germline V gene. Trimming removed 5 bases at V and 7 bases at J, with 12 bases between. Written as DNA, the CDR3 is TGTGCCAGCAGCCTGTCCTTCAACCAGCCCCAGCATTTT. This encodes CASSLSFNQPQHF.

This chain links TRBV19 with TRBJ1-1, with a weak D call TRBD1 (5 bases). Deletions cut 6 bases from V and 6 bases from J, with 17 bases between. Per the germline V gene, CDR1 is LNHDA and CDR2 is SQIVND (reference sequence). This CDR3 has 14 amino acids. The DNA of the CDR3 is TGTGCCAGTAGGGGGGGTTCAACAGGATCTGAAGCTTTCTTT. It codes for CASRGGSTGSEAFF. The complete variable domain, with remaining parts taken from reference TRBV19 and TRBJ1-1, reads DGGITQSPKYLFRKEGQNVTLSCEQNLNHDAMYWYRQDPGQGLRLIYYSQIVNDFQKGDIAEGYSVSREKKESFPLTVTSAQKNPTAFYLCASRGGSTGSEAFFGQGTRLTVV.